This TCR beta chain appears in the sequencing data of a study of blood T cell repertoires in COVID-19. Whole-study context: The origin of the acute and convalescent COVID-19 samples was the United States, Italy and Spain. PBMCs, B-cell-depleted T cells, or T cells provided the cDNA or gDNA that made up the material.

Produced via immunoSEQ multiplex PCR; TCRdb's table is partial and in-frame only. The profile shows a few hundred thousand clones, approximately 80% of them singletons. This CDR3 is built from 13 residues. The V end lost 6 bases, the J end lost 1 base, and 9 bases lay between the germline ends. Germline V gene data show CDR1 as MNHEY and CDR2 as SVGAGI. The cohort comprised adults aged about 18 to 90 years residing in approximately 25 US areas. Within the 2 weeks before study entry, each person in the exposed group met a COVID-19 case. The V and J genes are TRBV6-5 and TRBJ1-2; D is uncertain. The clonotype was recovered from a man aged 35 to 55 who had been exposed to COVID-19. Sequencing was carried out using PBMCs or T cells enriched from blood (not recorded which). CDR3: CASSRRLNYGYTF. The CDR3 DNA reads as TGTGCCAGCAGCCGACGACTTAACTATGGCTACACCTTC.